A selection of T cell receptor beta chains follows, all from one sample in a study of blood T cell repertoires in COVID-19. Libraries were prepared by immunoSEQ multiplex PCR; TCRdb keeps only in-frame clonotypes and omits some of them. The data show about 250,000 clones, roughly 80% seen once. The source material was peripheral blood. These receptor sequences come from a woman aged 80 or over with acute or convalescent COVID-19. Both conserved end residues are part of each CDR3. The D gene is left open where the match is weak.

v_gene: TRBV3-1/TRBV3-2; d_gene: NA; j_gene: TRBJ2-5; CDR3aa: CASSPSVPETQYF; CDR3nt: TGTGCCAGCAGCCCAAGCGTTCCAGAGACCCAGTACTTC
v_gene: TRBV6-6; d_gene: NA; j_gene: TRBJ2-1; CDR3aa: CASSRSTALNNEQFF; CDR3nt: TGTGCCAGCAGTCGGTCGACAGCCCTTAACAATGAGCAGTTCTTC
v_gene: TRBV4-1; d_gene: NA; j_gene: TRBJ2-3; CDR3aa: CASSQAAASSNTQYF; CDR3nt: TGCGCCAGCAGCCAAGCCGCCGCTAGTTCCAATACGCAGTATTTT
v_gene: TRBV19; d_gene: TRBD2; j_gene: TRBJ2-1; CDR3aa: CASSILAGGGNEQFF; CDR3nt: TGTGCCAGTAGTATTCTAGCGGGAGGGGGTAATGAGCAGTTCTTC
v_gene: TRBV14; d_gene: NA; j_gene: TRBJ2-7; CDR3aa: CASSQYYEQYF; CDR3nt: TGTGCCAGCAGCCAATATTACGAGCAGTACTTC
v_gene: TRBV14; d_gene: TRBD2; j_gene: TRBJ2-5; CDR3aa: CASSRAGTSGQETQYF; CDR3nt: TGTGCCAGCAGCCGAGCCGGGACTAGCGGGCAAGAGACCCAGTACTTC
v_gene: TRBV3-1/TRBV3-2; d_gene: TRBD1; j_gene: TRBJ2-7; CDR3aa: CASSQDRGTGSYEQYF; CDR3nt: TGTGCCAGCAGCCAAGACCGGGGGACAGGCTCCTACGAGCAGTACTTC
v_gene: TRBV3-1/TRBV3-2; d_gene: TRBD1; j_gene: TRBJ1-3; CDR3aa: CASSQILTQGAAGNTIYF; CDR3nt: TGTGCCAGCAGCCAAATCTTGACACAGGGGGCTGCTGGAAACACCATATATTTT
v_gene: TRBV14; d_gene: TRBD1; j_gene: TRBJ2-7; CDR3aa: CASSQDSGTAYEQYF; CDR3nt: TGTGCCAGCAGCCAAGATTCCGGGACAGCCTACGAGCAGTACTTC
v_gene: TRBV4-1; d_gene: NA; j_gene: TRBJ1-2; CDR3aa: CASSQGTADGYTF; CDR3nt: TGCGCCAGCAGCCAAGGGACAGCAGATGGCTACACCTTC
v_gene: TRBV7-9; d_gene: NA; j_gene: TRBJ1-1; CDR3aa: CASRRTEGYTEAFF; CDR3nt: TGTGCCAGCAGGAGGACAGAGGGATACACTGAAGCTTTCTTT
v_gene: TRBV7-2; d_gene: TRBD1; j_gene: TRBJ1-4; CDR3aa: CASSNRGSFYEKLFF; CDR3nt: TGTGCCAGCAGCAACAGGGGGTCCTTCTATGAAAAACTGTTTTTT